This entry lists 31 T cell receptor beta chains sequenced from one sample in a study of blood T cell repertoires in COVID-19. Libraries were prepared by immunoSEQ multiplex PCR; TCRdb keeps only in-frame clonotypes and omits some of them. The data hold fewer than 200,000 clones, with about 88% observed a single time. The material sequenced was peripheral blood. Receptor source: a man aged 55 to 70 with acute or convalescent COVID-19.

The chain carries TRBV27 and TRBJ1-5; tentatively, D is TRBD1 (5 bases). CDR1 and CDR2 (germline): MNHEY, SMNVEV (reference sequence). The CDR3 contains 13 residues. The V gene lost 6 bases and the J gene lost 4 bases, with 10 bases spanning the gap. The CDR3, as DNA: TGTGCCAGCAGGGACACCCAAAATCAGCCCCAGCATTTT. It is translated as CASRDTQNQPQHF.

The chain joins TRBV6-5 to TRBJ1-2; no reliable D call. This CDR3 has 14 amino acids. Germline CDR1 reads MNHEY; CDR2 reads SVGAGI. Trimming shortened V by 5 bases and J by 7 bases, and 17 bases separated the two germline ends. CDR3 sequence: CASSRAGESFGYTF. The CDR3 DNA sequence: TGTGCCAGCAGTAGAGCCGGGGAGTCCTTTGGCTACACCTTC.

The J gene is TRBJ2-2, the V gene TRBV7-9; 9 positions match TRBD2. V lost 4 bases to trimming and J lost 7 bases; unmatched junction nucleotides: 10. The CDR3 contains 16 residues. CDR1 SEHNR and CDR2 FQNEAQ come from the germline V gene (reference sequence). CDR3 sequence: CASSSRGGAAIGELFF. The DNA for the CDR3 is TGTGCCAGCAGCTCCCGCGGGGGGGCCGCTATCGGGGAGCTGTTTTTT.

The chain has TRBV5-1 and TRBJ2-1; 7 bases line up with TRBD1. Trimming cost V 4 bases and J 6 bases; bases outside gene matches: 10. The CDR3 is made up of 15 amino acids. Germline V gives CDR1 SGHRS, CDR2 YFSETQ. The CDR3 coding sequence is TGCGCCAGCAGCCTTCAGGGGGATATAGGCAATGAGCAGTTCTTC. This translates into CASSLQGDIGNEQFF.

In its sample, this clone was seen once. The rearrangement joins TRBV21-1 to TRBJ2-3; no check of the table's D call, TRBD2, against the DNA was made. TRBV21-1 is labeled a pseudogene. CDR3 length: 16 residues. The CDR3 protein is CASSWRAIKSTDTQYF. The DNA for the CDR3 is TGTGCCAGCAGCTGGAGGGCTATAAAAAGCACAGATACGCAGTATTTT.

The rearrangement joins TRBV10-3 to TRBJ2-7; 14 bases agree with TRBD2. From germline, CDR1 is ENHRY and CDR2 SYGVKD. The length of the CDR3 is 16 residues. Trimming removed 4 bases from V and 2 bases from J; junction bases left unmatched: 4. CDR3 loop: CAISGTSGRNTYEQYF. As DNA, the CDR3 is TGTGCCATCAGTGGGACTAGCGGGAGGAATACCTACGAGCAGTACTTC.

This clone was counted a single time. J is TRBJ1-6 and V is TRBV4-2; D call uncertain. The CDR3 is made up of 16 amino acids. Germline CDR1 is LGHNA and CDR2 is YNFKEQ. Trimming shortened V by 0 bases and J by 5 bases, and 11 bases separated the two germline ends. The CDR3 loop reads CASSQDTSSHNSPLHF. CDR3 nucleotide sequence: TGTGCCAGCAGCCAAGACACCAGTTCACATAATTCACCCCTCCACTTT.

The V gene is TRBV6-5, the J gene TRBJ2-5; 9 nucleotides align to TRBD2. The V gene's germline CDR1 is MNHEY and CDR2 SVGAGI. The CDR3 has 15 residues. The junction had 3 bases not matched to a gene; V was cut back by 3 bases and J by 1 base. CDR3 loop: CASSYSGLAQETQYF. Written as DNA, the CDR3 is TGTGCCAGCAGTTATTCGGGACTAGCCCAAGAGACCCAGTACTTC.

The genes are TRBV30 and TRBJ1-5; D might be TRBD1 (5 bases). The CDR3 is made up of 17 amino acids. The V end was cut by 1 base, the J end by 4 bases, with 20 bases between. Germline V lookup: CDR1 GTSNPN, CDR2 SVGIG (reference sequence). CDR3 amino acids: CAWSAPIWGEVNQPQHF. The CDR3, as DNA: TGTGCCTGGAGTGCACCTATATGGGGGGAAGTTAATCAGCCCCAGCATTTT. The whole variable domain, remainder taken from reference TRBV30 and TRBJ1-5, is SQTIHQWPATLVQPVGSPLSLECTVEGTSNPNLYWYRQAAGRGLQLLFYSVGIGQISSEVPQNLSASRPQDRQFILSSKKLLLSDSGFYLCAWSAPIWGEVNQPQHFGDGTRLSIL.

This clone turned up a few times. Different DNA sequences within this sample yield the same CDR3. V gene TRBV7-2 combines with J gene TRBJ2-1; tentatively, D is TRBD1 (6 bases). The CDR3 extends over 15 amino acids. V shed 0 bases and J shed 1 base, with 7 bases lying between them. Germline CDR1 is SGHTA and CDR2 is FQGNSA. CDR3 in DNA: TGTGCCAGCAGCTTAGCAACAGGGTCCTACAATGAGCAGTTCTTC. Amino acids: CASSLATGSYNEQFF.

Many counts were recorded for this clone. The chain combines TRBV3-1 (or the pseudogene TRBV3-2) with TRBJ1-1; D remains unclear. Germline values: CDR1 LGHDT, CDR2 YNNKEL (reference sequence). The CDR3 is 11 residues long. V lost 1 base, J lost 7 bases, and 4 bases lay in between. The CDR3 sequence: CASSQAGEAFF. The CDR3 bases are TGTGCCAGCAGCCAAGCCGGTGAAGCTTTCTTT.

The chain links TRBV9 to TRBJ2-1; 8 bases map to TRBD1. Trimming at V came to 5 bases and at J to 5 bases, leaving 6 bases not matched to a gene. This CDR3 is built from 14 residues. Germline CDR1 and CDR2: SGDLS and YYNGEE. In DNA form, the CDR3 reads TGTGCCAGCAGTAGGCAGGGGGCCAACAATGAGCAGTTCTTC. As protein: CASSRQGANNEQFF.

The V gene is TRBV11-2, the J gene TRBJ1-5; TRBD1 is a possible D gene (5 bases). Germline CDR1 is SGHAT and CDR2 is FQNNGV. With 5 bases removed from V and 4 bases from J, the gap between germline ends came to 12 bases. This CDR3 has 14 residues. CDR3 protein: CASSPGLGNQPQHF. The DNA for the CDR3 is TGTGCCAGCAGCCCGGGACTGGGAAATCAGCCCCAGCATTTT.

The chain combines TRBV3-1 (or the pseudogene TRBV3-2) with TRBJ2-5, with TRBD2 matching over 12 bases. The CDR3 length is 17 residues. In germline, CDR1 is LGHDT, CDR2 YNNKEL (reference sequence). V shed 4 bases, J shed 1 base, and the junction held 7 bases outside the gene matches. This chain's CDR3 is CASSPRLAGDIQETQYF. The CDR3 bases are TGTGCCAGCAGCCCCCGACTAGCGGGGGACATCCAAGAGACCCAGTACTTC.

The gene calls are TRBV5-1 and TRBJ1-6; 7 bases are shared with TRBD1. The CDR3 has 16 residues. The germline CDR1 and CDR2 sequences are SGHRS and YFSETQ. V lost 5 bases, J lost 5 bases, and 10 bases stayed unmatched. The CDR3 DNA is TGCGCCAGCAGATCGGATCAAGGGGGCCATAATTCACCCCTCCACTTT. The encoded protein is CASRSDQGGHNSPLHF.

This clone was seen a single time. The chain employs TRBV3-1 (or the pseudogene TRBV3-2) and TRBJ2-3, with 7 bases identical to TRBD2. CDR1 and CDR2 (germline): LGHDT, YNNKEL (reference sequence). The V and J ends lost 4 bases and 5 bases, in that order; junction bases with no gene match: 9. The CDR3 sequence is 15 residues long. The CDR3, as DNA: TGTGCCAGCAGCCCTTTAACGGGGGGAGGAGATACGCAGTATTTT. It is translated as CASSPLTGGGDTQYF.

The rearrangement links TRBV9 to TRBJ2-7; D is perhaps TRBD1 (6 bases). This CDR3 spans 16 amino acids. The V end lost 3 bases, the J end lost 1 base, and 17 bases lay between the germline ends. Germline V gene data show CDR1 as SGDLS and CDR2 as YYNGEE. The CDR3 loop reads CASSGRAGDRSYEQYF. CDR3 DNA sequence: TGTGCCAGCAGCGGAAGGGCAGGGGATCGGTCCTACGAGCAGTACTTC.

The V call is TRBV6-2 or TRBV6-3, the J call TRBJ2-7; 8 bases map to TRBD1. Trimming took 0 bases from V and 3 from J; bases not matched to a gene: 10. Germline V gene lookup returns CDR1 MNHEY and CDR2 SVGEGT. The CDR3 is 17 residues long. Written as DNA, the CDR3 is TGTGCCAGCAGTTACTCACCGGGACAGGCCTCCCACTACGAGCAGTACTTC. Protein sequence: CASSYSPGQASHYEQYF.

Comments on this clone: This sample includes further DNA sequences coding for the same CDR3. The chain uses TRBV5-5 and TRBJ1-5; D uncertain. Germline assignment: CDR1 SGHKS and CDR2 YYEKEE (reference sequence). Trimming shortened V by 4 bases and J by 4 bases, and 6 bases separated the two germline ends. This CDR3 has 12 amino acids. CDR3 residues: CASSLQNQPQHF. As DNA, the CDR3 is TGTGCCAGCAGCCTACAGAATCAGCCCCAGCATTTT. The full variable domain, with the rest looked up from reference TRBV5-5 and TRBJ1-5, is DAGVTQSPTHLIKTRGQQVTLRCSPISGHKSVSWYQQVLGQGPQFIFQYYEKEERGRGNFPDRFSARQFPNYSSELNVNALLLGDSALYLCASSLQNQPQHFGDGTRLSIL.

The chain is built from TRBV19 and TRBJ1-1, with TRBD1 as a possible D gene (5 bases). From germline, CDR1 is LNHDA and CDR2 SQIVND (reference sequence). The V and J ends lost 6 bases and 1 base respectively, with 9 bases between them. The CDR3 covers 13 residues. For the CDR3, the DNA is TGTGCCAGTAGCGGACAAACGAACACTGAAGCTTTCTTT. This codes for CASSGQTNTEAFF.

The gene calls are TRBV18 and TRBJ1-1; D perhaps matches TRBD1 (5 bases). Trimming took off 0 bases at V and 10 bases at J, with 15 bases between the two ends. Germline CDR1 KGHSH, CDR2 LQKENI. The CDR3 length is 14 residues. The CDR3 DNA reads TGTGCCAGCTCACCACCCTCCGGGGGTCTGGCAGCTTTCTTT. Its protein is CASSPPSGGLAAFF. Looking up the rest from reference TRBV18 and TRBJ1-1 gives the full variable domain: NAGVMQNPRHLVRRRGQEARLRCSPMKGHSHVYWYRQLPEEGLKFMVYLQKENIIDESGMPKERFSAEFPKEGPSILRIQQVVRGDSAAYFCASSPPSGGLAAFFGQGTRLTVV.

The V and J genes are TRBV28 and TRBJ2-1, with TRBD2 as a possible D gene (7 bases). V lost 6 bases, J lost 4 bases, and 16 bases lay in between. This CDR3 comprises 15 residues. Germline V gene data show CDR1 as MDHEN and CDR2 as SYDVKM. DNA of the CDR3: TGTGCCAGCAGGGGAAGGGGGGGGCTGTACAATGAGCAGTTCTTC. It yields the protein CASRGRGGLYNEQFF.

This chain links TRBV7-3 with TRBJ2-3; D not resolved. In germline, CDR1 is SGHTA, CDR2 FQGTGA. The length of the CDR3 is 14 residues. V was shortened by 5 bases and J by 0 bases, with 9 bases between the two germline ends. The CDR3 region is CASSPQASTDTQYF. The CDR3 nucleotides are TGTGCCAGCAGCCCTCAGGCGAGCACAGATACGCAGTATTTT.

The genes are TRBV6-6 and TRBJ2-5; 7 nucleotides line up with TRBD2. V dropped 5 bases and J dropped 7; count of bases not matched to a gene: 7. Germline V lookup: CDR1 MNHNY, CDR2 SVGAGI (reference sequence). This CDR3 has 13 amino acids. CDR3 protein: CASSDRTGGTQYF. CDR3 nucleotides: TGTGCCAGCAGTGACCGGACGGGAGGGACCCAGTACTTC.

V is TRBV19 and J is TRBJ1-5, with TRBD1 identical over 8 bases. This CDR3 has 12 residues. The germline gives CDR1 LNHDA, CDR2 SQIVND (reference sequence). With V trimmed by 8 bases and J by 7 bases, 4 bases remained unmatched. DNA for the CDR3: TGTGCCAGTGGACAGGGTAACCAGCCCCAGCATTTT. Translation gives CASGQGNQPQHF.

J is TRBJ1-1 and V is TRBV7-9; tentatively, D is TRBD1 (6 bases). The CDR3 runs to 15 residues. Germline lookup yields CDR1 SEHNR and CDR2 FQNEAQ (reference sequence). Trimming removed 5 bases from V and 3 bases from J, with 16 bases in between. The CDR3 reads CASSPRGSLDTEAFF. CDR3 sequence (DNA): TGTGCCAGCAGCCCTAGGGGGTCCCTGGACACTGAAGCTTTCTTT.

The chain links TRBV27 to TRBJ2-1; D is perhaps TRBD2 (5 bases). The CDR3 runs to 13 residues. The germline CDR1 and CDR2 sequences are MNHEY and SMNVEV (reference sequence). The V end lost 4 bases, the J end lost 9 bases, and 13 bases lay between the germline ends. The CDR3 DNA reads TGTGCCAGCAGTTCGGGGTTAGGGAGTGAGCAGTTCTTC. Translation: CASSSGLGSEQFF.

The chain is built from TRBV7-2 and TRBJ1-2; weak D call: TRBD1 (5 bases). The CDR3 is 14 residues long. V lost 2 bases and J 2 bases, leaving 9 bases between the germline ends. Germline CDR1 reads SGHTA; CDR2 reads FQGNSA. CDR3 bases: TGTGCCAGCAGCTTAATGCCAGGGAACTATGGCTACACCTTC. Its translation is CASSLMPGNYGYTF. Filled out from reference TRBV7-2 and TRBJ1-2, the complete variable domain reads GAGVSQSPSNKVTEKGKDVELRCDPISGHTALYWYRQSLGQGLEFLIYFQGNSAPDKSGLPSDRFSAERTGGSVSTLTIQRTQQEDSAVYLCASSLMPGNYGYTFGSGTRLTVV.

The chain is built from TRBV18 and TRBJ1-1, with D hard to call. Per germline, CDR1 KGHSH and CDR2 LQKENI. The CDR3 extends over 13 amino acids. V lost 6 bases and J lost 1, with 9 bases in between. The CDR3 spells CASSKQTNTEAFF. CDR3 coding DNA: TGTGCCAGCTCCAAACAGACGAACACTGAAGCTTTCTTT.

The chain uses TRBV28 and TRBJ2-1; maybe TRBD2 (6 bases). The V gene lost 4 bases and the J gene lost 5 bases, with 15 bases spanning the gap. Germline V gene sequence: CDR1 MDHEN, CDR2 SYDVKM. This CDR3 comprises 15 residues. CDR3 DNA: TGTGCCAGCAGTTCCCCAGCCTCGGGGGACAATGAGCAGTTCTTC. Translation gives CASSSPASGDNEQFF.

The chain employs TRBV5-6 and TRBJ1-2, with 8 nucleotides matching TRBD1. The germline gives CDR1 SGHDT, CDR2 YYEEEE. V shed 0 bases, J shed 1 base, and the junction held 5 bases outside the gene matches. The CDR3 runs to 16 residues. The CDR3 protein is CASSLARDRFNYGYTF. In DNA, the CDR3 is TGTGCCAGCAGCTTGGCCCGGGACAGGTTTAACTATGGCTACACCTTC.